This T cell receptor (beta chain) was profiled in a study of T-cell reconstitution after alpha-beta-depleted transplantation in children. Study-level results: The study reportedly traced alpha-beta T cells about two months after transplant to several hundred expanded graft clones.

This clonotype was detected ten times or more. Its antigen is not identified. TCRbeta library construction was performed incorporating unique molecular identifiers. A single record per CDR3 protein comes from TCRdb applying MiXCR to the PCR reads. The sample consists of about 1,000,000 distinct CDR3 sequences, about 31% of them appearing once. V gave up 2 bases and J gave up 10 bases, with 20 bases separating them. From germline, CDR1 is MNHEY and CDR2 SMNVEV (reference sequence). CDR3 size: 16 residues. The chain combines TRBV27 with TRBJ2-2; D might be TRBD1 (6 bases). This clonotype was obtained from a boy younger than two who had a stem cell transplant for SCID, so the T cells may come from the graft donor. The specimen comprised PBMCs, mostly from graft donor cells, sampled 360 days after TCRalphabeta/CD19-depleted stem cell transplant. This CDR3 reads CASSLQFPGTSEELFF. The CDR3 DNA is TGTGCCAGCAGTTTACAGTTTCCTGGGACATCGGAGGAGCTGTTTTTT.